This T cell receptor (beta chain) was documented in a study of CD8 T cells in Susac syndrome (dated by TCRdb to between 2018 and 2021). About the study as a whole: Of the Susac syndrome patients who were sequenced, about eight were in clinical remission while about six had clinically active disease. At the time of blood withdrawal, Susac syndrome patients were either therapy-naive, taking corticosteroids (with some also receiving IVIg), or on IVIg alone. Repertoire sequencing was used to test whether CD8+ T cell activation and differentiation in Susac syndrome was antigen driven.

Study-level results and caveats: The CD4+ T cell repertoire of patients with Susac syndrome showed no detectable clonal expansion. The TCR sequencing and HLA analysis was acknowledged to have included a relatively small number of individuals.

Peripheral blood CD8+ and CD4+ T cells from healthy donors, Susac syndrome patients and multiple sclerosis patients were profiled by high-throughput TCR beta sequencing. The Susac syndrome patients fulfilled recently defined diagnostic criteria for either definite or probable disease. Bulk CD8+ and CD4+ T cells were purified by magnetic negative isolation, whereas CD8+ TEMRA cells were enriched by FACS. Blood was drawn into EDTA tubes, processed within 24 hours, and PBMCs were isolated by density gradient centrifugation. PBMCs intended for TCR sequencing were frozen in liquid nitrogen and were later thawed in a 37 degrees C water bath. Purity of sorted or isolated CD4+, CD8+ and CD8+ TEMRA cells was at least 90%. The germline V gene sets CDR1 to MNHEY and CDR2 to SVGAGI. From V the trimming removes 5 bases and from J it removes 3 bases, while the gene matches leave 5 bases of the junction unaccounted for. There are 15 amino acids in the CDR3, from cysteine to phenylalanine inclusive. The read is trimmed to its CDR3 DNA, 45 bases read in frame from base 1.

RNA was extracted using the RNeasy kit, and roughly 0.45 to 1 ug of the RNA was reverse transcribed with random hexamers. The immunoSEQ multiplex PCR assay, which covers 54 Vbeta and 13 Jbeta segments, was used to amplify TCR beta CDR3 regions. PCR amplification bias was corrected using a synthetic template baseline for primer optimization and computational correction. The paper's processing steps were these. Only productive sequences were kept, with reads annotated to V, D and J genes according to IMGT and analyzed in immunoSEQ Analyzer. Clonality was calculated as one minus the Shannon entropy normalized by log2 of the number of productive unique sequences. Public and private clones were assessed among the 100 most prevalent clones of each patient and control. Susac-specific clones were defined as absent from healthy and MS cohorts, about 1,000 published viral clones and other ImmuneACCESS disease sequences. Using fastp at Q25 and MiXCR, TCRdb reprocessed the public reads and kept productive beta chains. Each CDR3 protein gets just one entry, which takes the most common genes and DNA from the rows behind it. TCRdb's processing, not the authors', yielded these V and J calls. The table for this sample lists about 140,000 distinct CDR3 sequences; 90% to 97% of them were counted only once. The top ten clones comprise 0.084% of the sample.

As for this clonotype: Its antigen has not been determined. Base quality data are lacking; no much larger clone is found one base away.

This receptor was identified in a human donor with Susac syndrome. Sequencing was done on a sample of CD4+ T cells from PBMCs. Recombination joined TRBV6-5 with TRBJ1-5; TRBD1 lines up with 9 middle nucleotides. The CDR3 is CASSARDRDNQPQHF. The base sequence is TGTGCCAGCAGTGCACGGGACAGGGACAATCAGCCCCAGCATTTT.